These T cell receptor beta chains were read from a single sample in a study of lymphopenia after photon versus proton radiotherapy. Sequencing used immunoSEQ multiplex PCR; TCRdb keeps in-frame clones, though not all of them. The data contain roughly 16,000 clones, 80% to 90% of them seen just once; the ten biggest clones take up approximately 10%. The source material was peripheral blood, sampled from a patient treated with proton-based radiotherapy. The source is a man between 65 and 80 years old with pancreatic cancer. CDR3s include the opening cysteine and the closing phenylalanine or tryptophan. Each record gives: CDR3 DNA, CDR3 protein, D gene, CDR3 length, J gene, V gene, clone size. D genes are given only for firm matches. Size is omitted from some rows. Given values are once, few, many or a class for expanded clones.

CDR3 DNA: TGTGCCAGCAGTTGGGGGGGACAGGGACATGAAAAACTGTTTTTT; CDR3 protein: CASSWGGQGHEKLFF; D gene: TRBD1; CDR3 length: 15; J gene: TRBJ1-4; V gene: TRBV6-5; clone size: .
CDR3 DNA: TGTGCCAGCAGCCGTGCGTCGGTTCTGGGGGACACTGAAGCTTTCTTT; CDR3 protein: CASSRASVLGDTEAFF; D gene: .; CDR3 length: 16; J gene: TRBJ1-1; V gene: TRBV5-4; clone size: .
CDR3 DNA: TGCAGCGTTGCTCGTGCGGGAACTGAAGCTTTCTTT; CDR3 protein: CSVARAGTEAFF; D gene: .; CDR3 length: 12; J gene: TRBJ1-1; V gene: TRBV29-1; clone size: .
CDR3 DNA: TGCGCCAGCAGTTTGGCCGGGGGTAGTCTGGGAGATGAGCAGTTCTTC; CDR3 protein: CASSLAGGSLGDEQFF; D gene: .; CDR3 length: 16; J gene: TRBJ2-1; V gene: TRBV5-1; clone size: .
CDR3 DNA: TGTGCCAGTAGTAGCCAGAAAGGACAGGGCGGTTCACCCCTCCACTTT; CDR3 protein: CASSSQKGQGGSPLHF; D gene: TRBD1; CDR3 length: 16; J gene: TRBJ1-6; V gene: TRBV19; clone size: .
CDR3 DNA: TGTGCCTGGAGTAAGGGACTGGGGGGGCTCTACGAGCAGTACTTC; CDR3 protein: CAWSKGLGGLYEQYF; D gene: .; CDR3 length: 15; J gene: TRBJ2-7; V gene: TRBV30; clone size: .
CDR3 DNA: TGTGCCAGTACTTGGGACCTCTCTGGAAACACCATATATTTT; CDR3 protein: CASTWDLSGNTIYF; D gene: .; CDR3 length: 14; J gene: TRBJ1-3; V gene: TRBV19; clone size: .
CDR3 DNA: TGCGCCAGCAGCCCTAGCGGGAGTTACAACCTGGGGGAGCAGTACTTC; CDR3 protein: CASSPSGSYNLGEQYF; D gene: TRBD2; CDR3 length: 16; J gene: TRBJ2-7; V gene: TRBV5-1; clone size: .
CDR3 DNA: TGTGCCAGCAGCTTAGGACAGGCAACCGGGGAGACCCAGTACTTC; CDR3 protein: CASSLGQATGETQYF; D gene: .; CDR3 length: 15; J gene: TRBJ2-5; V gene: TRBV11-2; clone size: .
CDR3 DNA: TGTGCCAGCAGCTTCCCATTACCGGGACAGATATACTTC; CDR3 protein: CASSFPLPGQIYF; D gene: TRBD1; CDR3 length: 13; J gene: TRBJ2-4; V gene: TRBV11-2; clone size: .
CDR3 DNA: TGTGCCAGCAGCTTTAAAACCGGGACTACACGGTGGGTTGGCTACACCTTC; CDR3 protein: CASSFKTGTTRWVGYTF; D gene: .; CDR3 length: 17; J gene: TRBJ1-2; V gene: TRBV5-8; clone size: .
CDR3 DNA: TGCGCCAGCAGCGCTGGGACAGGACCCGGTGTAGCTTTCTTT; CDR3 protein: CASSAGTGPGVAFF; D gene: TRBD1; CDR3 length: 14; J gene: TRBJ1-1; V gene: TRBV10-1; clone size: .
CDR3 DNA: TGTGCCAGCATGGCCCTACTAGAAGCTTCACCCCTCCACTTT; CDR3 protein: CASMALLEASPLHF; D gene: .; CDR3 length: 14; J gene: TRBJ1-6; V gene: TRBV6-1; clone size: .
CDR3 DNA: TGTGCCAGCAGCGCGCCCCACTTC; CDR3 protein: CASSAPHF; D gene: .; CDR3 length: 8; J gene: TRBJ1-2; V gene: TRBV7-7; clone size: .
CDR3 DNA: TGTGCCAGCAGTCTAGGACAGGGATCGATCTTT; CDR3 protein: CASSLGQGSIF; D gene: TRBD1; CDR3 length: 11; J gene: TRBJ1-1; V gene: TRBV25-1; clone size: .
CDR3 DNA: TGTGCCAGCAGCTTGTACACAGGGGGCGCCTACGGGGAGCTGTTTTTT; CDR3 protein: CASSLYTGGAYGELFF; D gene: TRBD1; CDR3 length: 16; J gene: TRBJ2-2; V gene: TRBV5-4; clone size: .
CDR3 DNA: TGCGCCAGCAGCGAAGGGACGGGATTTGAAAAACTGTTTTTT; CDR3 protein: CASSEGTGFEKLFF; D gene: .; CDR3 length: 14; J gene: TRBJ1-4; V gene: TRBV5-1; clone size: .
CDR3 DNA: TGTGCCAGCAGTGAAGTACTAGCGGGAGCTCGGGAGACCCAGTACTTC; CDR3 protein: CASSEVLAGARETQYF; D gene: TRBD2; CDR3 length: 16; J gene: TRBJ2-5; V gene: TRBV2; clone size: few